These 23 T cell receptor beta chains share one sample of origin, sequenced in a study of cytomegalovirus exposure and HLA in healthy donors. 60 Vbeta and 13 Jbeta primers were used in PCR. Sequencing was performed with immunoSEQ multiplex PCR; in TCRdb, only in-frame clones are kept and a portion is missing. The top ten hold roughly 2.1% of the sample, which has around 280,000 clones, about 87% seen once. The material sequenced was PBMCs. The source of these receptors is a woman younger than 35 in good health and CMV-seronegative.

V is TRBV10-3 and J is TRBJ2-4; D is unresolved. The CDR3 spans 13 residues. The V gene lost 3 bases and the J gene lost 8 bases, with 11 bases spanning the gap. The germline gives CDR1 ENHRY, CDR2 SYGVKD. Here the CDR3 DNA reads TGTGCCATCAGTGATCCAGGTGAAGACATTCAGTACTTC. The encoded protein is CAISDPGEDIQYF.

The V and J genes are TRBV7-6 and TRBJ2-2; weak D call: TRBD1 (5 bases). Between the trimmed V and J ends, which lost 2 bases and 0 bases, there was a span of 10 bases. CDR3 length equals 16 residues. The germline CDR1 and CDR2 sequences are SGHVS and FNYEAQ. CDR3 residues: CASSLSDSANTGELFF. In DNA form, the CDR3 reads TGTGCCAGCAGCTTAAGCGACAGCGCGAACACCGGGGAGCTGTTTTTT.

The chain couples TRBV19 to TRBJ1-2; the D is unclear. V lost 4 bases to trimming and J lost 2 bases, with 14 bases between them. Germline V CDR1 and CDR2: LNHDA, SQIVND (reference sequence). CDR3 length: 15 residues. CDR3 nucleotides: TGTGCCAGTAGTACCCCCCAGGAGGGAAACTATGGCTACACCTTC. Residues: CASSTPQEGNYGYTF.

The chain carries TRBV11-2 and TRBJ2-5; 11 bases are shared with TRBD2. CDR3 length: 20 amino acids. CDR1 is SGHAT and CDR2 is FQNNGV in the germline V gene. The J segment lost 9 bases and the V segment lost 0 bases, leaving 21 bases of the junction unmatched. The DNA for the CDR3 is TGTGCCAGCAGCTTAGATGTAGTAGCGGGGGGGGTGCCCAGCGTTATGGCCCAGTACTTC. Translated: CASSLDVVAGGVPSVMAQYF.

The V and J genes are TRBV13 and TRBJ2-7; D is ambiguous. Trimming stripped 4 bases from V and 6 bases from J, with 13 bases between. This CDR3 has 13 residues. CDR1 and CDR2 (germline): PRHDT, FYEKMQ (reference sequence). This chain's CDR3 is CASSSSSSSEQYF. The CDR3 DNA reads TGTGCCAGCAGCTCCTCTTCATCGAGCGAGCAGTACTTC.

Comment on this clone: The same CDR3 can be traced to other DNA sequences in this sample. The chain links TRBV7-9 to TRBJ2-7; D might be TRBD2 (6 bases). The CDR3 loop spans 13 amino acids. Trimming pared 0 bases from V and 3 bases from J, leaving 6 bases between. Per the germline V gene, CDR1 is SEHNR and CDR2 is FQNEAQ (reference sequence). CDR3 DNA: TGTGCCAGCAGCTTAGCCGGGGGCTACGAGCAGTACTTC. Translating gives CASSLAGGYEQYF.

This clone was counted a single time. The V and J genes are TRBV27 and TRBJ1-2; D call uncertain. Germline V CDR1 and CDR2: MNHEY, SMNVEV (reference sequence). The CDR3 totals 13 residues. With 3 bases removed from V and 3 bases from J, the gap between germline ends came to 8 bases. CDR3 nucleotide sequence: TGTGCCAGCAGTTTTGGGCCCGACTATGGCTACACCTTC. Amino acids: CASSFGPDYGYTF.

CDR3 residues: CSAGGSEQYF. Here the CDR3 DNA reads TGCAGCGCTGGGGGGAGCGAGCAGTACTTC. V is TRBV29-1 and J is TRBJ2-7; the D gene is possibly TRBD2 (6 bases). V gave up 7 bases and J gave up 6 bases, with 10 bases separating them. Per the germline V gene, CDR1 is SQVTM and CDR2 is ANQGSEA. The CDR3 covers 10 residues.

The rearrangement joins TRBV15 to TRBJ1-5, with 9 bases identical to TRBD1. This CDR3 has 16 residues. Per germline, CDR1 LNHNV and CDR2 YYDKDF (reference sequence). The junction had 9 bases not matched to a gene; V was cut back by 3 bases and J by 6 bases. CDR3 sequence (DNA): TGTGCCACCAGCAGTCCAACCCGGACAGGGGCTCAGCCCCAGCATTTT. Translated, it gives CATSSPTRTGAQPQHF.

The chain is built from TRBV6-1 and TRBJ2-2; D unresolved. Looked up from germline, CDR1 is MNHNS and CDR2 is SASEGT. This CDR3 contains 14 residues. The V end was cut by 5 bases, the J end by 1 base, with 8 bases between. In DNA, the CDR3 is TGTGCCAGCAGTTCGGAGTGGAACACCGGGGAGCTGTTTTTT. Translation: CASSSEWNTGELFF.

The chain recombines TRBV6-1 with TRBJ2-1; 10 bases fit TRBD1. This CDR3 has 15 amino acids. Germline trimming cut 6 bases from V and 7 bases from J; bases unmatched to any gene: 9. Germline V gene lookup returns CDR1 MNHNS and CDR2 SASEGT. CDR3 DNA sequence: TGTGCCAGCAGCGGGGACAGGGGTGGTTGGAATGAGCAGTTCTTC. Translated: CASSGDRGGWNEQFF.

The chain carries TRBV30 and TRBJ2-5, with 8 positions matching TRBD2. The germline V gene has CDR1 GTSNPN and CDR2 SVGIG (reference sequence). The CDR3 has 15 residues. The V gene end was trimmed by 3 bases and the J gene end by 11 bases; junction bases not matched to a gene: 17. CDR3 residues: CAWRLAGPPLRSQYF. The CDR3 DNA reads TGTGCCTGGAGGCTAGCGGGTCCTCCTCTACGTTCGCAGTACTTC.

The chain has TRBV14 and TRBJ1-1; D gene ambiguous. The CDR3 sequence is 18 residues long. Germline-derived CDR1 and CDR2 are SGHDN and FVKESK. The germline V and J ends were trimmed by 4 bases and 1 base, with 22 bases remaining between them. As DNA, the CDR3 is TGTGCCAGCAGCCCACGCGATTCTAGGTTACTTAGGAACACTGAAGCTTTCTTT. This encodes CASSPRDSRLLRNTEAFF. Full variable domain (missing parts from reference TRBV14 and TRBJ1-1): EAGVTQFPSHSVIEKGQTVTLRCDPISGHDNLYWYRRVMGKEIKFLLHFVKESKQDESGMPNNRFLAERTGGTYSTLKVQPAELEDSGVYFCASSPRDSRLLRNTEAFFGQGTRLTVV.

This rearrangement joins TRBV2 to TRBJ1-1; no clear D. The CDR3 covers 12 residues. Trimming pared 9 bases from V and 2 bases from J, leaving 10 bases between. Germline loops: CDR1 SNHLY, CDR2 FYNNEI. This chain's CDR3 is CARFYRNTEAFF. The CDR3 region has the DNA TGTGCCAGGTTTTACAGAAACACTGAAGCTTTCTTT.

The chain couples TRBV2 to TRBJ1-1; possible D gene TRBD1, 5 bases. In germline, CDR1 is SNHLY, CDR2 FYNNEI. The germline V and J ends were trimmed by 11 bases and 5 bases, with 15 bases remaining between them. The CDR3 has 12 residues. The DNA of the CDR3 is TGTGCCGGAGGGGATTCGGGGACTGAAGCTTTCTTT. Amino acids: CAGGDSGTEAFF.

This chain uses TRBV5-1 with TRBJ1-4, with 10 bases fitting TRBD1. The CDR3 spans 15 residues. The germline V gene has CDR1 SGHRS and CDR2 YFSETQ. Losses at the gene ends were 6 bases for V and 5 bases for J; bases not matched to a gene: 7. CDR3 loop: CASTLTGGQNEKLFF. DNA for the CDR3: TGCGCCAGCACCCTGACAGGGGGCCAAAATGAAAAACTGTTTTTT.

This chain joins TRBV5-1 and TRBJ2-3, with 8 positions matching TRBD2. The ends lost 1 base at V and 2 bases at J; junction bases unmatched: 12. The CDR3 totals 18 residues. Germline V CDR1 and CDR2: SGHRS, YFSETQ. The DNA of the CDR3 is TGCGCCAGCAGCTTGACTTTTGAAGCGGGGGCCTCCACAGATACGCAGTATTTT. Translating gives CASSLTFEAGASTDTQYF.

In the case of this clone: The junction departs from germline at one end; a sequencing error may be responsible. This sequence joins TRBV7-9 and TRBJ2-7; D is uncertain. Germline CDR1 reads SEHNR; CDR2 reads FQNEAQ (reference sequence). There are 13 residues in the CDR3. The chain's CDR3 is CSSSSLTAYEQYF. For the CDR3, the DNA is TGTTCCAGCAGCAGTCTTACAGCTTACGAGCAGTACTTC.

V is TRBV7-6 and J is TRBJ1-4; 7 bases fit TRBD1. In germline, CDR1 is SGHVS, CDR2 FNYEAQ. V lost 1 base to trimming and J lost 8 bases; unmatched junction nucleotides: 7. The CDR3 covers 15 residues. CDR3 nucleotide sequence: TGTGCCAGCAGCTTAGGTGACAGGGATGTGGAAAAACTGTTTTTT. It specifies CASSLGDRDVEKLFF.

This CDR3 reads CASRPEKDYGYTF. The CDR3 DNA follows: TGTGCCAGCAGGCCGGAGAAGGACTATGGCTACACCTTC. The genes are TRBV6-5 and TRBJ1-2; D not certain. This CDR3 is built from 13 residues. With 6 bases removed from V and 3 bases from J, the gap between germline ends came to 11 bases. Germline V lookup: CDR1 MNHEY, CDR2 SVGAGI.

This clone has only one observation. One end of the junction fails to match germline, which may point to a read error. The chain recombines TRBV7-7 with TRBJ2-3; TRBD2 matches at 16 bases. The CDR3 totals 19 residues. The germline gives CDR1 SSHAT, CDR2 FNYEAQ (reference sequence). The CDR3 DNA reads TGTGCTAGCAGCTTCGGGACTAGCGGGGGGGCCAAAGGCACAGATACGCAGTATTTT. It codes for CASSFGTSGGAKGTDTQYF.

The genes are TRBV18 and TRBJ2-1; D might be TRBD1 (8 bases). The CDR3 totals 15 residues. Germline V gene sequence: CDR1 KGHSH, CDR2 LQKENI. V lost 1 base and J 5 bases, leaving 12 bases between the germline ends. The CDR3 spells CASSPRTGGDNEQFF. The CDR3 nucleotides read TGTGCCAGCTCACCACGCACAGGGGGGGACAATGAGCAGTTCTTC. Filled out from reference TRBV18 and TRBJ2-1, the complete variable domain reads NAGVMQNPRHLVRRRGQEARLRCSPMKGHSHVYWYRQLPEEGLKFMVYLQKENIIDESGMPKERFSAEFPKEGPSILRIQQVVRGDSAAYFCASSPRTGGDNEQFFGPGTRLTVL.

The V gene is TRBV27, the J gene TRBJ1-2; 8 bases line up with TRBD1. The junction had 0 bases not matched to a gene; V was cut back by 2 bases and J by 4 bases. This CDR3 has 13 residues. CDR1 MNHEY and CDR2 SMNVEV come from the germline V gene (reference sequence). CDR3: CASSLTGGYGYTF. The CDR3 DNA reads TGTGCCAGCAGTTTAACAGGGGGCTATGGCTACACCTTC.